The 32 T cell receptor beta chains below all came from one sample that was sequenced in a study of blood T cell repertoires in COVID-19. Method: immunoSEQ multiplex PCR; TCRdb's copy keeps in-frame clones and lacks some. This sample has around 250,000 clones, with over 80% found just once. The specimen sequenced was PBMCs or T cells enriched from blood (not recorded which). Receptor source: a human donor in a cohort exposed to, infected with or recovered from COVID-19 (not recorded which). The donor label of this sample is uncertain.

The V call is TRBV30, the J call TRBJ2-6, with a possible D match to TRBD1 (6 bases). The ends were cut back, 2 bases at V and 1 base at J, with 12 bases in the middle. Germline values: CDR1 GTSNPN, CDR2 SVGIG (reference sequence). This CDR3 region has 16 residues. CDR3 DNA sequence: TGTGCCTGGAGTTCAACAGGGAAGTCTGGGGCCAACGTCCTGACTTTC. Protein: CAWSSTGKSGANVLTF.

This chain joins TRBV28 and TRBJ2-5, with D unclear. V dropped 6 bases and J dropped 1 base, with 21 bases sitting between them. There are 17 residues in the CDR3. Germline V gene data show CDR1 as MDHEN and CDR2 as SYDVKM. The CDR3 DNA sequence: TGTGCCAGCAGCCCTAAATTTTACAGCCTATTCCAAGAGACCCAGTACTTC. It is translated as CASSPKFYSLFQETQYF.

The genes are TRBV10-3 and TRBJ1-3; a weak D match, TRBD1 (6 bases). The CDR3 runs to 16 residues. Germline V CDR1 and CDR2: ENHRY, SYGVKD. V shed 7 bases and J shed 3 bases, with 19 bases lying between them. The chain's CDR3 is CAITAQPTGNGNTIYF. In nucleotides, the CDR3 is TGTGCCATCACCGCCCAGCCTACAGGGAATGGAAACACCATATATTTT.

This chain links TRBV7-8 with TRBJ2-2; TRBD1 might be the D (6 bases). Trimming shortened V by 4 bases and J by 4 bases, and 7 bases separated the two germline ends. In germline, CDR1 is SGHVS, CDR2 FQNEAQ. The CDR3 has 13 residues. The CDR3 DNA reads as TGTGCCAGCAGCTACAGGGTCACCGGGGAGCTGTTTTTT. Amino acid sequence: CASSYRVTGELFF.

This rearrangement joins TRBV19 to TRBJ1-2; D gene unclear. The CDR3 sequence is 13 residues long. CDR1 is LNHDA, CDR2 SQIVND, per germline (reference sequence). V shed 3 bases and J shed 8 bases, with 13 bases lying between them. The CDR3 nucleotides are TGTGCCAGTAGTATCCCGTTCCAGAGGGGCTACACCTTC. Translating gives CASSIPFQRGYTF.

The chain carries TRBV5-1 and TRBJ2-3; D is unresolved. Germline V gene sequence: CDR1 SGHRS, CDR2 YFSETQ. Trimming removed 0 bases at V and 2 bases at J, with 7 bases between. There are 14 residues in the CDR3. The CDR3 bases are TGCGCCAGCAGCTTGGGGGCGCCCACAGATACGCAGTATTTT. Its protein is CASSLGAPTDTQYF.

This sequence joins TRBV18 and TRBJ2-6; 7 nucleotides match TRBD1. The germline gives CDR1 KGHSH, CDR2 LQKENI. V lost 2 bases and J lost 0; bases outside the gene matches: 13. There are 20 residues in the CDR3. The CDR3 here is CASSPTPRDSIISGANVLTF. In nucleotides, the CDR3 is TGTGCCAGCTCACCAACACCACGGGACAGCATTATCTCTGGGGCCAACGTCCTGACTTTC.

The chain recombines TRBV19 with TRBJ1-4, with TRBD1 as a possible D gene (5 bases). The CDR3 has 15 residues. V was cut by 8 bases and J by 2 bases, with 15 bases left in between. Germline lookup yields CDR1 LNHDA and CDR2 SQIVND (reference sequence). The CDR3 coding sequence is TGTGCCAGTCTCCTCGCCCCAGGGACTAATGAAAAACTGTTTTTT. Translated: CASLLAPGTNEKLFF. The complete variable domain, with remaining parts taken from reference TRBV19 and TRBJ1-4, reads DGGITQSPKYLFRKEGQNVTLSCEQNLNHDAMYWYRQDPGQGLRLIYYSQIVNDFQKGDIAEGYSVSREKKESFPLTVTSAQKNPTAFYLCASLLAPGTNEKLFFGSGTQLSVL.

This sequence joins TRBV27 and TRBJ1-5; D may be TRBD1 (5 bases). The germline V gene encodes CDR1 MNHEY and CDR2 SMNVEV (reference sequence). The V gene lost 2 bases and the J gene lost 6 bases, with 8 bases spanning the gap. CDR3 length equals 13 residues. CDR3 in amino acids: CASSLQGGQPQHF. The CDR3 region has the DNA TGTGCCAGCAGTTTACAGGGAGGTCAGCCCCAGCATTTT.

CDR3 sequence reads: CASSYGQGEGETQYF. As DNA, the CDR3 is TGCGCCAGCAGCTATGGACAGGGGGAGGGGGAGACCCAGTACTTC. The V and J genes are TRBV5-1 and TRBJ2-5, with 10 bases matching TRBD1. The CDR3 has 15 amino acids. CDR1 and CDR2 (germline): SGHRS, YFSETQ. The junction had 7 bases not matched to a gene; V was cut back by 3 bases and J by 5 bases.

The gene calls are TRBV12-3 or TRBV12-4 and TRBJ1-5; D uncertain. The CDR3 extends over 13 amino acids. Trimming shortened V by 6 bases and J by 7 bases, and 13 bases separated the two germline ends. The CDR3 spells CASSSGDRQPQHF. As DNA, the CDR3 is TGTGCCAGCAGCTCGGGAGATAGGCAGCCCCAGCATTTT.

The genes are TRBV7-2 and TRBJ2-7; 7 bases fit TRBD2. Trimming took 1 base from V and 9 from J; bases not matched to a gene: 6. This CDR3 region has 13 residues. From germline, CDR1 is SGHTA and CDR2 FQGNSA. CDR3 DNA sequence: TGTGCCAGCAGCTTAGGGGGGGGGAGAGTGCAGTACTTC. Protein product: CASSLGGGRVQYF.

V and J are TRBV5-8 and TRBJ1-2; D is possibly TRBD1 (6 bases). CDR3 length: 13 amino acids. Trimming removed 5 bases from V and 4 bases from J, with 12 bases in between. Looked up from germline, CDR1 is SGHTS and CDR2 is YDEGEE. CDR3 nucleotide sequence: TGTGCCAGCAGACCCACAGGGTTCTATGGCTACACCTTC. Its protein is CASRPTGFYGYTF.

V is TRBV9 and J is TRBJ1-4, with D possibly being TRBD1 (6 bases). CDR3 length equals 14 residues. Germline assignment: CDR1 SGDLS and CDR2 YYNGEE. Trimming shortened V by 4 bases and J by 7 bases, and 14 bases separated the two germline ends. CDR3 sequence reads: CASSKQGGGEKLFF. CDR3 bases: TGTGCCAGCAGCAAACAGGGCGGGGGTGAAAAACTGTTTTTT.

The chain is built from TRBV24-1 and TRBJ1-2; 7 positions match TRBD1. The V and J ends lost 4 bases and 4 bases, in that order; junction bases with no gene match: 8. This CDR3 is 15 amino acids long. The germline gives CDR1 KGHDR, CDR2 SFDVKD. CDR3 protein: CATSDPGAGGYGYTF. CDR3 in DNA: TGTGCCACCAGTGACCCGGGCGCAGGGGGCTATGGCTACACCTTC.

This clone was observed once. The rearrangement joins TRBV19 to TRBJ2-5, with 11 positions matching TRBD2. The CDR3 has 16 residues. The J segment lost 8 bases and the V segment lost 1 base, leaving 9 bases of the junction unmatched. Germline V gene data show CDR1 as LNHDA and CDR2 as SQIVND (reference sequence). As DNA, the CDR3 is TGTGCCAGTAGTATAGCCGGGACTAGCGGTTCGCAAACCCAGTACTTC. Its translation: CASSIAGTSGSQTQYF.

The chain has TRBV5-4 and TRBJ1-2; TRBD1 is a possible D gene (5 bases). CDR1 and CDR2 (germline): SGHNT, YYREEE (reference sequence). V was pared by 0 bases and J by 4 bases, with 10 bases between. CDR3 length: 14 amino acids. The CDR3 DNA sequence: TGTGCCAGCAGCTTGGATCGGCAGGGCTATGGCTACACCTTC. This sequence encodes CASSLDRQGYGYTF.

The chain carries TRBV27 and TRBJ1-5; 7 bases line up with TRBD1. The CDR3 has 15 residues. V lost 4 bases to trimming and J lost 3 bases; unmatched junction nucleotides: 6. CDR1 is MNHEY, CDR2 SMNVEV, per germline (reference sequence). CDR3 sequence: CASSWWGQHNQPQHF. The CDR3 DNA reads TGTGCCAGCAGTTGGTGGGGACAGCACAATCAGCCCCAGCATTTT.

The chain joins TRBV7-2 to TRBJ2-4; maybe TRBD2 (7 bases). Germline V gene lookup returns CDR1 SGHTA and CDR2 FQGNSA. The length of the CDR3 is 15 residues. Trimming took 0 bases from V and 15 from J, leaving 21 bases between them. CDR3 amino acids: CASSLAGGQAPRWYF. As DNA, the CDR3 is TGTGCCAGCAGCTTAGCGGGGGGGCAGGCACCCCGGTGGTACTTC. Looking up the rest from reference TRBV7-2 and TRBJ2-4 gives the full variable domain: GAGVSQSPSNKVTEKGKDVELRCDPISGHTALYWYRQSLGQGLEFLIYFQGNSAPDKSGLPSDRFSAERTGGSVSTLTIQRTQQEDSAVYLCASSLAGGQAPRWYFGAGTRLSVL.

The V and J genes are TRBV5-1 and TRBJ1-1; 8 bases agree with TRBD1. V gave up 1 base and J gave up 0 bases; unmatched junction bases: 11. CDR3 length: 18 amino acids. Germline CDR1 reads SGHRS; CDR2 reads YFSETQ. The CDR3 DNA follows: TGCGCCAGCAGCTTGCGGTTGGCAGGGGGCCTTATGAACACTGAAGCTTTCTTT. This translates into CASSLRLAGGLMNTEAFF.

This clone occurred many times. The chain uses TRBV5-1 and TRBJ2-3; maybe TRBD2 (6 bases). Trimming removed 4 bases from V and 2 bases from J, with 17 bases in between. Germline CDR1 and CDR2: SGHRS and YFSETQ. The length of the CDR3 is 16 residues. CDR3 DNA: TGCGCCAGCAGCCCTATTCCCGGGGGAGACACAGATACGCAGTATTTT. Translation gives CASSPIPGGDTDTQYF. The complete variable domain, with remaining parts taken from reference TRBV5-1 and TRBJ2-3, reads KAGVTQTPRYLIKTRGQQVTLSCSPISGHRSVSWYQQTPGQGLQFLFEYFSETQRNKGNFPGRFSGRQFSNSRSEMNVSTLELGDSALYLCASSPIPGGDTDTQYFGPGTRLTVL.

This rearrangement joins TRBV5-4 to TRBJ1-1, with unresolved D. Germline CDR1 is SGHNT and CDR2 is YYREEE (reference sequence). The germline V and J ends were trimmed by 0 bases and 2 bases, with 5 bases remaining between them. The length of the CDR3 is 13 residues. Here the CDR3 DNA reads TGTGCCAGCAGCTTGGAGCTTAACACTGAAGCTTTCTTT. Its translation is CASSLELNTEAFF. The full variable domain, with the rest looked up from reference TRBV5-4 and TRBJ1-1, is ETGVTQSPTHLIKTRGQQVTLRCSSQSGHNTVSWYQQALGQGPQFIFQYYREEENGRGNFPPRFSGLQFPNYSSELNVNALELDDSALYLCASSLELNTEAFFGQGTRLTVV.

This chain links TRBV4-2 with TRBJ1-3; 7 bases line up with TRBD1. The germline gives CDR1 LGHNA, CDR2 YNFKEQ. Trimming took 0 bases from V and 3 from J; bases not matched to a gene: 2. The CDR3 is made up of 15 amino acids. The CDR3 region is CASSQEGGHGNTIYF. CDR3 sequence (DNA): TGTGCCAGCAGCCAAGAAGGGGGCCATGGAAACACCATATATTTT.

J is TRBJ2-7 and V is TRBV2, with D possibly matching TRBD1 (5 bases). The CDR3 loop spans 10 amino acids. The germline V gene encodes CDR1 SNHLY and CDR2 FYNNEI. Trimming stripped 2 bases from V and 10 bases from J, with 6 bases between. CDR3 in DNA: TGTGCCAGCAGTGAAAGGGGACAGTACTTC. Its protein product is CASSERGQYF.

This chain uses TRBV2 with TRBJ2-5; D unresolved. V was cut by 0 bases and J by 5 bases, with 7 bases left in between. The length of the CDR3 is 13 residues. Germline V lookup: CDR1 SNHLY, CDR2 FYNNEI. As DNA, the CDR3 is TGTGCCAGCAGTGAAGCGCTTCGGGAGACCCAGTACTTC. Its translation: CASSEALRETQYF.

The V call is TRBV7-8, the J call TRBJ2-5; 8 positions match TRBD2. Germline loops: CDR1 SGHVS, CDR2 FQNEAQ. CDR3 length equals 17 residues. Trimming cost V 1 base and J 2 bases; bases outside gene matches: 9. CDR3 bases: TGTGCCAGCAGCTTAGTCCGATTTAGCGGGGTTCAAGAGACCCAGTACTTC. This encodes CASSLVRFSGVQETQYF.

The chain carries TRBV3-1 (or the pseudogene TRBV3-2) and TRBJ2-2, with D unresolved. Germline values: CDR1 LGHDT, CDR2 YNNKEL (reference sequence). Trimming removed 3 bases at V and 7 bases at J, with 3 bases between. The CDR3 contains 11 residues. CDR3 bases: TGTGCCAGCAGCCACGGCGGGGAGCTGTTTTTT. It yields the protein CASSHGGELFF.

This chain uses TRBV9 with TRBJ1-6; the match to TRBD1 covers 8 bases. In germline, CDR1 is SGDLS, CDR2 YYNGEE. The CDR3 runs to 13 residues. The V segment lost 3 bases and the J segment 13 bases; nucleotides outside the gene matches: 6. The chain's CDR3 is CASSGQGSGPLHF. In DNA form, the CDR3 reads TGTGCCAGCAGCGGACAGGGGTCGGGCCCCCTCCACTTT.

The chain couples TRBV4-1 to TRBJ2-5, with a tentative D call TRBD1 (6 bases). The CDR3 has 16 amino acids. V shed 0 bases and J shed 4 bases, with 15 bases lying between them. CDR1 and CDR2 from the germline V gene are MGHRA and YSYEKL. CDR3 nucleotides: TGCGCCAGCAGCCAAGAACAGGGATGGGCTAGAGAGACCCAGTACTTC. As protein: CASSQEQGWARETQYF.

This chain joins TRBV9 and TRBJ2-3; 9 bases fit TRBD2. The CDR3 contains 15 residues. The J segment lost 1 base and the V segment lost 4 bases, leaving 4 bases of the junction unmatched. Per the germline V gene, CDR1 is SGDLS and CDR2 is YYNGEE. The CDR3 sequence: CASSLSSGGTDTQYF. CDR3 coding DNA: TGTGCCAGCAGCCTCTCTAGCGGGGGCACAGATACGCAGTATTTT.

CDR3 region: CASSQEGAVYNEQFF. The CDR3, as DNA: TGCGCCAGCAGCCAAGAGGGGGCGGTGTACAATGAGCAGTTCTTC. V is TRBV4-1 and J is TRBJ2-1; weak D call: TRBD1 (6 bases). V dropped 0 bases and J dropped 4 bases, with 10 bases sitting between them. CDR3 length equals 15 residues. CDR1 and CDR2 (germline): MGHRA, YSYEKL.

The CDR3 DNA reads as TGCGCCAGCAGCTTGGGGCCGGGGGAGAGTGGCTACACCTTC. Amino acid sequence: CASSLGPGESGYTF. The V call is TRBV5-1, the J call TRBJ1-2; D might be TRBD1 (5 bases). Trimming took 0 bases from V and 7 from J, leaving 13 bases between them. Germline assignment: CDR1 SGHRS and CDR2 YFSETQ. The CDR3 has 14 amino acids.